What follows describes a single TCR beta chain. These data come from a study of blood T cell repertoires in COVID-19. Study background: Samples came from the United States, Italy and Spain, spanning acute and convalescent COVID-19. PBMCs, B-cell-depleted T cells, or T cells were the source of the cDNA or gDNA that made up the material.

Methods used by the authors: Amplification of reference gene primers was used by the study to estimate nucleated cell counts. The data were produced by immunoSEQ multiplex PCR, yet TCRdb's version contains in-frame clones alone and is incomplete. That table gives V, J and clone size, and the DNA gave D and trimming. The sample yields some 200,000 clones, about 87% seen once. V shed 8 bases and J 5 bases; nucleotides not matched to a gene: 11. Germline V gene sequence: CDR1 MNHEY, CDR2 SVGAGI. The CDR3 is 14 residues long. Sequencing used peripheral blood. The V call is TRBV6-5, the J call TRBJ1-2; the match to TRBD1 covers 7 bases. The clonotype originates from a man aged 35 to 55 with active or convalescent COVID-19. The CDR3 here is CASGGDSRKYGYTF. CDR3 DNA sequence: TGTGCCAGCGGAGGGGACAGTCGGAAGTATGGCTACACCTTC.